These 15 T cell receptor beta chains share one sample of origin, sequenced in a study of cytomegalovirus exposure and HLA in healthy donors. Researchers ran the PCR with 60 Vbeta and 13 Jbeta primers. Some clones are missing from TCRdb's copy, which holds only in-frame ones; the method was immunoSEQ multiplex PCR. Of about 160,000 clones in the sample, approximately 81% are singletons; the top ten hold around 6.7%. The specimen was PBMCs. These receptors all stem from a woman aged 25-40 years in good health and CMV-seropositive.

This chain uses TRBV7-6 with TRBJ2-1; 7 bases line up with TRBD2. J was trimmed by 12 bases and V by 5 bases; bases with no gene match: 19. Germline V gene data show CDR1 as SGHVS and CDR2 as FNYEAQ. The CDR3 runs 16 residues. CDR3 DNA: TGTGCCAGCAGCCCGAGAGGTGCCGGACTAGTAGACCCGCAGTTCTTC. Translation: CASSPRGAGLVDPQFF.

CDR3 in amino acids: CASTSSAGGRYEQYF. The DNA of the CDR3 is TGTGCCAGCACCTCGTCAGCGGGGGGTCGTTACGAGCAGTACTTC. The V and J genes are TRBV7-2 and TRBJ2-7; 9 nucleotides align to TRBD2. The ends lost 7 bases at V and 4 bases at J; junction bases unmatched: 11. Per the germline V gene, CDR1 is SGHTA and CDR2 is FQGNSA. The CDR3 is 15 residues long.

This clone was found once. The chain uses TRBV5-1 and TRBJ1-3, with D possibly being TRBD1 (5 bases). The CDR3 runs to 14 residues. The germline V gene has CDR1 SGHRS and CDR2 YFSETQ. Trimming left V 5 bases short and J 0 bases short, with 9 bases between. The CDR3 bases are TGCGCCAGCAGTACAGGCCACTCTGGAAACACCATATATTTT. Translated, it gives CASSTGHSGNTIYF.

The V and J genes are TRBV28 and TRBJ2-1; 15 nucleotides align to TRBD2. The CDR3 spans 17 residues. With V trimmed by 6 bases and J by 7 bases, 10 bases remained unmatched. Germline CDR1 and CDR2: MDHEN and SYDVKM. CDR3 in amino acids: CASSQGLAGGRINEQFF. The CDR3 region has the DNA TGTGCCAGCAGCCAGGGACTAGCGGGGGGCCGTATTAATGAGCAGTTCTTC. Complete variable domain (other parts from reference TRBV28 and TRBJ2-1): DVKVTQSSRYLVKRTGEKVFLECVQDMDHENMFWYRQDPGLGLRLIYFSYDVKMKEKGDIPEGYSVSREKKERFSLILESASTNQTSMYLCASSQGLAGGRINEQFFGPGTRLTVL.

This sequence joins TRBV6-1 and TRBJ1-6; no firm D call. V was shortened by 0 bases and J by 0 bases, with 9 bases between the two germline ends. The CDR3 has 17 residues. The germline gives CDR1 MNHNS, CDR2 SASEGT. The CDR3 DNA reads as TGTGCCAGCAGTGAAGCGCTTCGCGGCTCCTATAATTCACCCCTCCACTTT. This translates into CASSEALRGSYNSPLHF.

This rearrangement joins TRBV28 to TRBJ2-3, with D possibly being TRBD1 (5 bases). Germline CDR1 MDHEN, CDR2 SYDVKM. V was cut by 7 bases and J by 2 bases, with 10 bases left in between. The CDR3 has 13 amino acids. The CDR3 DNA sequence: TGTGCCAGCACCGACAGTTTCACAGATACGCAGTATTTT. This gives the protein CASTDSFTDTQYF.

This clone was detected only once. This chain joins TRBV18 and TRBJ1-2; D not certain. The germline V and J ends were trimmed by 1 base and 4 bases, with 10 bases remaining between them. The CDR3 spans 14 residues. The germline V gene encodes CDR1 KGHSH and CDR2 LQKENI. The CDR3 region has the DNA TGTGCCAGCTCACCACAGGAGGGAGCCTATGGCTACACCTTC. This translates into CASSPQEGAYGYTF.

The CDR3 loop reads CASSRGGGGITKNIQYF. The DNA of the CDR3 is TGTGCCAGCAGCCGAGGAGGGGGGGGTATCACCAAAAACATTCAGTACTTC. V and J are TRBV27 and TRBJ2-4; TRBD2 might be the D (7 bases). The germline V gene encodes CDR1 MNHEY and CDR2 SMNVEV (reference sequence). The CDR3 is 17 residues long. V lost 6 bases, J lost 2 bases, and 20 bases lay in between.

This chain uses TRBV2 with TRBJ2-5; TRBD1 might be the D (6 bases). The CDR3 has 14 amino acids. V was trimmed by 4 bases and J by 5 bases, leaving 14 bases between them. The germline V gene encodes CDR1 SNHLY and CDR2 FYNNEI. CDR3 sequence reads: CASSGLRGTETQYF. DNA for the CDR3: TGTGCCAGCAGTGGGCTCAGGGGAACCGAGACCCAGTACTTC.

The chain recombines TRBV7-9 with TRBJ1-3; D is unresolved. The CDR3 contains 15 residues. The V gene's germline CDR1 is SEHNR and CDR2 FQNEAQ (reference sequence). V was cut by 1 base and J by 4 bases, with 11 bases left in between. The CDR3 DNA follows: TGTGCCAGCAGCTTAGACTACGCCCAGGGAAACACCATATATTTT. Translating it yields CASSLDYAQGNTIYF.

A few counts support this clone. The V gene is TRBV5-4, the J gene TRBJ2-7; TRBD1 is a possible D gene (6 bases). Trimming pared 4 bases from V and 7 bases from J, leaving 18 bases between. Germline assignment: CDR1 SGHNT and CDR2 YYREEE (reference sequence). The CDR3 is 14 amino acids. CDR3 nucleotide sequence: TGTGCCAGCAGCCTATCTAGCAGGGGCAGAGAGCAGTACTTC. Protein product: CASSLSSRGREQYF.

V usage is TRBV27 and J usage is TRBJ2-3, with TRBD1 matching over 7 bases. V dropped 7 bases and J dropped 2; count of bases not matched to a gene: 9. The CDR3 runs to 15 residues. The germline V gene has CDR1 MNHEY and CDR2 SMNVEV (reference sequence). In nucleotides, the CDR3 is TGTGCCAGCAATAAAGTAGACAGGGCCACAGATACGCAGTATTTT. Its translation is CASNKVDRATDTQYF.

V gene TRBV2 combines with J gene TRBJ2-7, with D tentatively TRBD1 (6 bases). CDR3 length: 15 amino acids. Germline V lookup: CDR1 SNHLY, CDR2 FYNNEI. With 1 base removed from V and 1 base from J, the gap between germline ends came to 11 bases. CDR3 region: CASSEVGDKSYEQYF. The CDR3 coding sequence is TGTGCCAGCAGTGAAGTTGGGGACAAGTCCTACGAGCAGTACTTC.

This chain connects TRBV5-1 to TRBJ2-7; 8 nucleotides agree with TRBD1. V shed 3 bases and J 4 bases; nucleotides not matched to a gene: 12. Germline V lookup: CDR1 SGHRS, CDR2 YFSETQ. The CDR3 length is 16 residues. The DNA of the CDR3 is TGCGCCAGCAGCTGGACCCCCACAGGGGGTCGTTACGAGCAGTACTTC. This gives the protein CASSWTPTGGRYEQYF.

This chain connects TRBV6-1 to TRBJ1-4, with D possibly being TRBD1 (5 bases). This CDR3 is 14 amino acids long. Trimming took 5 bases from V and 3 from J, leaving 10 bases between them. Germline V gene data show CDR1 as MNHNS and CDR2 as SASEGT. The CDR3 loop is CASSHRTSNEKLFF. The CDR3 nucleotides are TGTGCCAGCAGTCACCGGACATCTAATGAAAAACTGTTTTTT.